Following are 23 T cell receptor beta chains from one sample sequenced in a study of T-cell reconstitution after alpha-beta-depleted transplantation in children. For TCRbeta, the library was prepared with unique molecular identifiers. Using its own MiXCR run on the PCR reads, TCRdb lists one record per CDR3 protein. Counted here are approximately 150,000 distinct CDR3 sequences, 8.8% occurring once; the ten biggest clones make up 15% to 20%. This material consisted of PBMCs, mostly from graft donor cells, taken 180 days after TCRalphabeta/CD19-depleted stem cell transplant. These receptor sequences come from a female patient aged 2 to 10 who had a stem cell transplant for congenital amegakaryocytic thrombocytopenia, so the T cells may come from the graft donor.

This rearrangement joins TRBV6-5 to TRBJ1-5, with 8 bases aligning to TRBD1. CDR3 length equals 14 residues. The ends lost 0 bases at V and 7 bases at J; junction bases unmatched: 2. CDR1 and CDR2 (germline): MNHEY, SVGAGI. In DNA form, the CDR3 reads TGTGCCAGCAGTTACTCACAGGGGGGGCAGCCCCAGCATTTT. This sequence encodes CASSYSQGGQPQHF.

As for this clonotype: A much larger clone lies one base from this, so it may be a read error. The chain carries TRBV28 and TRBJ2-7; no reliable D call. CDR1 and CDR2 from the germline V gene are MDHEN and SYDVKM. The CDR3 is 12 amino acids. CDR3 bases: TGTGCCAGCAGTTCGAAGCCGGTCGAGCACTACTTC. Protein: CASSSKPVEHYF.

This clonotype appeared once. A read error may explain this, as a much larger clone is one base away. The CDR3 protein is CAISVSQADTRELFF. The CDR3 coding sequence is TGTGCCATCAGCGTTTCACAGGCCGACACCCGGGAGCTGTTTTTT. The chain combines TRBV10-3 with TRBJ2-2, with D tentatively TRBD1 (5 bases). Germline V lookup: CDR1 ENHRY, CDR2 SYGVKD. The CDR3 length is 15 residues.

In this sample, this clonotype turned up a few times. The CDR3 spells CASSQFRFYEQYF. The CDR3 bases are TGTGCCAGCAGCCAATTCCGGTTCTACGAGCAGTACTTC. This chain links TRBV3-1 with TRBJ2-7; no clear D gene. This CDR3 contains 13 residues. Germline V gene sequence: CDR1 LGHDT, CDR2 YNNKEL (reference sequence). With 2 bases removed from V and 3 bases from J, the gap between germline ends came to 8 bases.

This clonotype was picked up many times. The chain carries TRBV6-5 and TRBJ1-6, with a weak D call TRBD1 (6 bases). Germline CDR1 and CDR2: MNHEY and SVGAGI. Trimming took off 2 bases at V and 6 bases at J, with 8 bases between the two ends. This CDR3 is built from 14 residues. CDR3 nucleotide sequence: TGTGCCAGCAGTTACACAGGGATTAATTCACCCCTCCACTTT. Its protein is CASSYTGINSPLHF.

This clonotype was seen just once. A much larger clonotype is one base distant, so this may be a read error. The chain links TRBV28 to TRBJ2-3; possibly TRBD1 for D (5 bases). The germline gives CDR1 MDHEN, CDR2 SYDVKM. The CDR3 length is 13 residues. The CDR3, as DNA: TGTGCCGGCAGTCAGGGTTCCACAGATACGCAGTATTTT. It is translated as CAGSQGSTDTQYF.

This clonotype was found many times. The V and J genes are TRBV6-2 or TRBV6-3 and TRBJ2-4; D unresolved. The ends were cut back, 4 bases at V and 7 bases at J, with 8 bases in the middle. This CDR3 region has 12 residues. CDR1 and CDR2 from the germline V gene are MNHEY and SVGEGT. CDR3 sequence reads: CASSLGWNIQYF. Written as DNA, the CDR3 is TGTGCCAGCAGTTTAGGGTGGAACATTCAGTACTTC.

CDR3 nucleotides: TGCAGTGCTAGAAAAGGGGGTGACTCCTACGAGCAGTACTTC. This translates into CSARKGGDSYEQYF. V usage is TRBV20-1 and J usage is TRBJ2-7, with D perhaps TRBD1 (6 bases). The ends were cut back, 2 bases at V and 0 bases at J, with 11 bases in the middle. Per the germline V gene, CDR1 is DFQATT and CDR2 is SNEGSKA (reference sequence). The length of the CDR3 is 14 residues.

This clonotype came up many times. J is TRBJ2-7 and V is TRBV20-1, with 9 bases that match TRBD2. From germline, CDR1 is DFQATT and CDR2 SNEGSKA (reference sequence). CDR3 length: 13 residues. Trimming removed 6 bases from V and 3 bases from J; junction bases left unmatched: 6. CDR3 loop: CSAPLAGNYEQYF. The CDR3 DNA sequence: TGCAGTGCGCCGCTAGCGGGGAACTACGAGCAGTACTTC.

The sample holds many counts of this clonotype. CDR3 bases: TGCGCCAGCAGCTTAGGACAGGGCAACATGAACACTGAAGCTTTCTTT. It codes for CASSLGQGNMNTEAFF. The V gene is TRBV5-1, the J gene TRBJ1-1; 8 nucleotides match TRBD1. Germline assignment: CDR1 SGHRS and CDR2 YFSETQ. V dropped 2 bases and J dropped 0; count of bases not matched to a gene: 6. CDR3 length: 16 amino acids.

This chain links TRBV5-1 with TRBJ1-5, with D hard to call. Germline V CDR1 and CDR2: SGHRS, YFSETQ. The V gene lost 0 bases and the J gene lost 3 bases, with 4 bases spanning the gap. This CDR3 contains 13 residues. CDR3 loop: CASSLAPNQPQHF. The DNA of the CDR3 is TGCGCCAGCAGCTTGGCTCCCAATCAGCCCCAGCATTTT. Supplemented by reference TRBV5-1 and TRBJ1-5, the full variable domain reads KAGVTQTPRYLIKTRGQQVTLSCSPISGHRSVSWYQQTPGQGLQFLFEYFSETQRNKGNFPGRFSGRQFSNSRSEMNVSTLELGDSALYLCASSLAPNQPQHFGDGTRLSIL.

Concerning this clonotype: This clone may be a read error of a much larger clone one base away. The V call is TRBV6-1, the J call TRBJ2-5, with a possible D match to TRBD1 (6 bases). CDR3 length equals 15 residues. Germline V gene sequence: CDR1 MNHNS, CDR2 SASEGT. The DNA for the CDR3 is TGTGCCAGCAGTGAACTGGGGGCCGATCAAGAGACCAAGTACTTC. This translates into CASSELGADQETKYF.

The chain combines TRBV5-1 with TRBJ2-5, with 16 bases matching TRBD2. This CDR3 spans 17 amino acids. With 4 bases clipped from V and 5 bases from J, the junction kept 8 bases outside the gene matches. Germline loops: CDR1 SGHRS, CDR2 YFSETQ. The CDR3 DNA is TGCGCCAGCAGCCCCGGGACTAGCGGGAGGGCCGGGGAGACCCAGTACTTC. Protein sequence: CASSPGTSGRAGETQYF.

The V gene is TRBV6-5, the J gene TRBJ2-7, with D uncertain. The germline V gene encodes CDR1 MNHEY and CDR2 SVGAGI. V lost 6 bases to trimming and J lost 3 bases, with 9 bases between them. This CDR3 has 12 residues. The CDR3 DNA reads as TGTGCCAGCAGGACTGTGAGCTACGAGCAGTACTTC. Amino acid sequence: CASRTVSYEQYF.

This clonotype showed up many times. This rearrangement joins TRBV10-3 to TRBJ2-5; D is possibly TRBD2 (6 bases). Trimming cost V 8 bases and J 3 bases, with 10 bases left between them. This CDR3 is 12 amino acids long. Germline lookup yields CDR1 ENHRY and CDR2 SYGVKD. This CDR3 is CAIGQREETQYF. CDR3 coding DNA: TGTGCCATCGGTCAGCGGGAAGAGACCCAGTACTTC.

The sample holds many counts of this clonotype. V is TRBV7-6 and J is TRBJ2-7, with 9 nucleotides matching TRBD1. Trimming cost V 5 bases and J 4 bases; bases outside gene matches: 3. Germline loops: CDR1 SGHVS, CDR2 FNYEAQ. The CDR3 has 13 residues. CDR3 loop: CASSPGTGYEQYF. The CDR3 nucleotides are TGTGCCAGCAGCCCCGGGACAGGGTACGAGCAGTACTTC.

This clonotype was counted only a few times. V is TRBV7-2 and J is TRBJ2-7, with a weak D call TRBD2 (5 bases). V lost 2 bases and J 0 bases, leaving 14 bases between the germline ends. CDR3 size: 16 residues. Germline V gene data show CDR1 as SGHTA and CDR2 as FQGNSA. CDR3 loop: CASSLYLAPPSYEQYF. Written as DNA, the CDR3 is TGTGCCAGCAGCTTATATCTAGCCCCCCCCTCCTACGAGCAGTACTTC.

V usage is TRBV10-3 and J usage is TRBJ2-7, with 8 bases identical to TRBD1. The J segment lost 3 bases and the V segment lost 3 bases, leaving 4 bases of the junction unmatched. Germline CDR1 ENHRY, CDR2 SYGVKD. The length of the CDR3 is 14 residues. CDR3: CAISEGTGHYEQYF. CDR3 DNA: TGTGCCATCAGTGAAGGGACAGGTCACTACGAGCAGTACTTC.

This clonotype was seen many times. The J gene is TRBJ2-5, the V gene TRBV12-3 or TRBV12-4; the match to TRBD2 covers 14 bases. With 6 bases clipped from V and 4 bases from J, the junction kept 13 bases outside the gene matches. The CDR3 is made up of 18 amino acids. The CDR3 loop is CASSWGGTSGSLRETQYF. The DNA for the CDR3 is TGTGCCAGCAGCTGGGGCGGGACTAGCGGGAGTCTTCGAGAGACCCAGTACTTC.

This clonotype was counted between two and nine times. J is TRBJ1-3 and V is TRBV7-2; no reliable D call. Trimming removed 0 bases at V and 0 bases at J, with 21 bases between. The CDR3 is 20 residues long. The germline CDR1 and CDR2 sequences are SGHTA and FQGNSA. The CDR3 reads CASSLASPKGEDSSGNTIYF. The CDR3 nucleotides read TGTGCCAGCAGCTTAGCTTCCCCGAAGGGAGAGGACTCCTCTGGAAACACCATATATTTT.

This clonotype occurred many times. The chain employs TRBV20-1 and TRBJ2-1; no firm D call. The CDR3 covers 15 residues. Trimming left V 1 base short and J 9 bases short, with 19 bases between. Germline CDR1 reads DFQATT; CDR2 reads SNEGSKA (reference sequence). CDR3 in amino acids: CSARAAGPVGSEQFF. The CDR3 bases are TGCAGTGCTAGAGCCGCAGGACCGGTGGGATCTGAGCAGTTCTTC.

This clonotype was picked up many times. The genes are TRBV14 and TRBJ2-1; TRBD2 aligns across 7 bases. The germline V gene has CDR1 SGHDN and CDR2 FVKESK. Trimming removed 7 bases from V and 0 bases from J; junction bases left unmatched: 3. There are 14 residues in the CDR3. The CDR3 DNA sequence: TGTGCCAGCACGGGCGGGAGCTCCTACAATGAGCAGTTCTTC. Translating it yields CASTGGSSYNEQFF.

This clonotype was observed at least ten times. The chain combines TRBV28 with TRBJ2-7, with D perhaps matching TRBD2 (5 bases). Trimming took 8 bases from V and 3 from J, leaving 14 bases between them. Germline loops: CDR1 MDHEN, CDR2 SYDVKM. The length of the CDR3 is 13 residues. The CDR3 nucleotides read TGTGCCAGCGTGGGCGCGGGTGGCTACGAGCAGTACTTC. Residues: CASVGAGGYEQYF.